A selection of T cell receptor beta chains follows, all from one sample in a study of OX40 agonist ivuxolimab in advanced cancers. Assay used: immunoSEQ multiplex PCR; TCRdb lists only in-frame clones, some missing. The sample lists tens of thousands of clones, around 90% occurring once. The specimen was CD4+ or CD8+ T cells sorted from blood, collected in a trial of the OX40 agonist ivuxolimab. Every receptor here comes from an adult with an advanced solid tumor such as melanoma, head and neck, liver or kidney cancer. Each CDR3 is given with its conserved first and last residue. Fields, in order: V gene, clone size, D gene, J gene, CDR3 protein, CDR3 DNA. A D gene is named only where the DNA matches it firmly. Some rows have no size entry. The others give once, few or many, or a class for an expanded clone.

TRBV4-3	few	TRBD2	TRBJ2-7	CASSQVPGLLYEQYF	TGCGCCAGCAGCCAAGTGCCGGGACTACTTTACGAGCAGTACTTC
TRBV11-2	.	.	TRBJ2-3	CASSLATFGDTQYF	TGTGCCAGCAGCTTAGCGACCTTTGGGGATACGCAGTATTTT
TRBV7-9	.	.	TRBJ2-2	CASGTGNTGELFF	TGTGCCAGCGGTACAGGGAACACCGGGGAGCTGTTTTTT
TRBV6-4	once	.	TRBJ1-5	CASSGEEGQPQHF	TGTGCCAGCAGCGGGGAGGAAGGACAGCCCCAGCATTTT
TRBV29-1	.	.	TRBJ1-4	CSVEAGVLFF	TGCAGCGTTGAAGCTGGGGTCCTGTTTTTT
TRBV4-2	once	.	TRBJ2-7	CASSQAAEVNYEQYF	TGTGCCAGCAGCCAAGCAGCGGAGGTCAACTACGAGCAGTACTTC
TRBV28	once	.	TRBJ1-5	CASFGGGNQPQHF	TGTGCCAGCTTTGGTGGGGGCAATCAGCCCCAGCATTTT
TRBV28	.	.	TRBJ1-2	CASRRTDGNYGYTF	TGTGCCAGCAGACGGACGGACGGTAACTATGGCTACACCTTC
TRBV19	.	.	TRBJ1-5	CASSQDKLQPQHF	TGTGCCAGTAGTCAGGACAAACTCCAGCCCCAGCATTTT
TRBV5-4	.	TRBD2	TRBJ2-5	CASSLEGTSTRWETQYF	TGTGCCAGCAGCTTGGAGGGGACTAGCACTCGGTGGGAGACCCAGTACTTC
TRBV20-1	.	.	TRBJ2-5	CSASGQETQYF	TGCAGTGCTAGCGGCCAAGAGACCCAGTACTTC
TRBV11-3	.	.	TRBJ2-7	CASSTGHLNSEQYF	TGTGCCAGCAGCACGGGACACCTTAACAGCGAGCAGTACTTC
TRBV5-1	.	TRBD1	TRBJ1-2	CASSTGQGDYGYTF	TGCGCCAGCAGCACGGGACAGGGAGACTATGGCTACACCTTC
TRBV28	.	.	TRBJ1-4	CASSSGRTNEKLFF	TGTGCCAGCAGTTCCGGGCGGACTAATGAAAAACTGTTTTTT
TRBV11-2	.	.	TRBJ2-1	CASSLAGEHPFF	TGTGCCAGCAGCTTAGCGGGAGAACATCCGTTCTTC
TRBV28	.	.	TRBJ2-1	CASLHRGPGNYEQFF	TGTGCCAGCCTCCATCGGGGACCGGGGAACTATGAGCAGTTCTTC
TRBV25-1	.	.	TRBJ1-4	CASRTANEKLFF	TGTGCCAGCAGAACAGCTAATGAAAAACTGTTTTTT